Presented here are 4 T cell receptor beta chains from one specimen sequenced in a study of blood T cell repertoires in COVID-19. Only in-frame clones appear in the TCRdb table, and some are missing; sequencing was by immunoSEQ multiplex PCR. The table lists some 250,000 clones, roughly 85% of them singletons. Specimen: peripheral blood. The receptor source for this set is a man aged 25 to 40 who had recovered from COVID-19.

The V call is TRBV5-1, the J call TRBJ1-1; the D gene is possibly TRBD1 (5 bases). Germline values: CDR1 SGHRS, CDR2 YFSETQ. V dropped 4 bases and J dropped 4 bases, with 17 bases sitting between them. The CDR3 sequence is 15 residues long. The CDR3 DNA is TGCGCCAGCAGCCCTTCGGCGGGGACTGGCACTGAAGCTTTCTTT. It codes for CASSPSAGTGTEAFF. The complete variable domain, with remaining parts taken from reference TRBV5-1 and TRBJ1-1, reads KAGVTQTPRYLIKTRGQQVTLSCSPISGHRSVSWYQQTPGQGLQFLFEYFSETQRNKGNFPGRFSGRQFSNSRSEMNVSTLELGDSALYLCASSPSAGTGTEAFFGQGTRLTVV.

This clone was observed a handful of times. V gene TRBV5-4 combines with J gene TRBJ2-7; D ambiguous. V shed 0 bases and J shed 5 bases, with 9 bases lying between them. Germline CDR1 is SGHNT and CDR2 is YYREEE (reference sequence). The CDR3 consists of 13 residues. CDR3 amino acids: CASSLAGTHEQYF. DNA for the CDR3: TGTGCCAGCAGCTTGGCAGGTACCCACGAGCAGTACTTC.

This clone has just one count. The sample has other DNA sequences that encode this CDR3 too. CDR3 nucleotide sequence: TGTGCCAGCAGTTTAGTATCCGGGGAGACCCAGTACTTC. Translating it yields CASSLVSGETQYF. The chain joins TRBV12-3 or TRBV12-4 to TRBJ2-5; D call uncertain. With 1 base removed from V and 5 bases from J, the gap between germline ends came to 8 bases. The CDR3 extends over 13 amino acids.

This clone has just a few counts. The chain links TRBV5-1 to TRBJ2-3; TRBD2 aligns across 14 bases. J was trimmed by 1 base and V by 4 bases; bases with no gene match: 17. Germline V CDR1 and CDR2: SGHRS, YFSETQ. The CDR3 covers 21 residues. CDR3 in DNA: TGCGCCAGCAGCGAGACTAGCGGGGGGGCCCTGAGACCCCTAGGCACAGATACGCAGTATTTT. It codes for CASSETSGGALRPLGTDTQYF.